Sequencing of this T cell receptor beta chain was carried out in a study of cytomegalovirus exposure and HLA in healthy donors. The PCR was carried out with 60 Vbeta primers and 13 Jbeta primers. The protocol was immunoSEQ multiplex PCR, while the TCRdb copy is restricted to in-frame clones and leaves out a portion. The profile shows about 190,000 clones, more than 75% of them singletons. Healthy bone marrow donors made up the donors. Material: PBMCs. The TCR originated in a woman aged 18-35 years in good health and CMV-seronegative.

CDR3 loop: CASSWMRGTEAFF. CDR3 DNA sequence: TGTGCCAGCAGTTGGATGCGAGGGACTGAAGCTTTCTTT. The V and J genes are TRBV27 and TRBJ1-1; D remains unclear. This CDR3 has 13 residues. Trimming removed 4 bases at V and 5 bases at J, with 11 bases between. The germline V gene has CDR1 MNHEY and CDR2 SMNVEV (reference sequence).